A single sample gave rise to the 6 T cell receptor gamma chains below, sequenced in a study of fetal and pediatric gammadelta thymocytes. TCRdb redid clone calling on the reads using CATT. The top ten clones hold roughly 10% of a sample with about 550 gamma-chain clones, around 4% of them seen once. Sequencing was performed on non-Vgamma9Vdelta2 gamma-delta T cells from the thymus. Noted subset: CD3+gammadeltaTCR+ thymocytes not co-expressing Vgamma9 and Vdelta2. All receptors derive from a child who underwent cardiac surgery and was recorded as healthy.

This clone is judged medium-sized. The chain couples TRGV3 to TRGJ1 or TRGJ2. Germline CDR1 VTNTFY, CDR2 YDVSTARD (reference sequence). This CDR3 has 13 residues. With 0 bases clipped from V and 6 bases from J, the junction kept 5 bases outside the gene matches. The CDR3 reads CATWDRRGYKKLF. For the CDR3, the DNA is TGTGCCACCTGGGACAGGCGAGGTTATAAGAAACTCTTT.

This clone has more than one count but fewer than ten. The chain combines TRGV9 with TRGJ1 or TRGJ2. The V gene's germline CDR1 is GITISATS and CDR2 ISYDGTV (reference sequence). J gave up 2 bases and V 2 bases, and 3 bases lay outside the gene matches. The CDR3 is 13 residues long. The CDR3: CALWEGHYYKKLF. CDR3 coding DNA: TGTGCCTTGTGGGAGGGCCATTATTATAAGAAACTCTTT.

In this sample, this clone is large. V gene TRGV9 combines with J gene TRGJ1 or TRGJ2. The CDR3 contains 11 residues. J lost 12 bases, V lost 0 bases, and 5 bases had no gene match. Germline CDR1 is GITISATS and CDR2 is ISYDGTV (reference sequence). Here the CDR3 DNA reads TGTGCCTTGTGGGAGGTGCGGGGGAAACTCTTT. Translation: CALWEVRGKLF.

This clone is labeled large. The chain employs TRGV2 and TRGJP1. The CDR3 runs to 17 residues. Germline values: CDR1 EGSNGY, CDR2 YDSYNSKV. V shed 0 bases and J 2 bases; nucleotides not matched to a gene: 9. CDR3 region: CATWDGHGGTTGWFKIF. The CDR3 DNA reads as TGTGCCACCTGGGACGGGCATGGTGGGACCACTGGTTGGTTCAAGATATTT.

This clone is judged large. This rearrangement joins TRGV8 to TRGJ1 or TRGJ2. This CDR3 spans 11 amino acids. Trimming at V came to 8 bases and at J to 6 bases, leaving 7 bases not matched to a gene. The germline V gene encodes CDR1 VENAVY and CDR2 YDSYNSRV. CDR3 sequence reads: CATSLRYKKLF. As DNA, the CDR3 is TGTGCCACCTCGCTACGTTATAAGAAACTCTTT.

By proportion, this clone is large. This chain uses TRGV5 with TRGJ1 or TRGJ2. Germline V gives CDR1 VINAFY, CDR2 YDVSNSKD. The CDR3 is 11 residues long. V lost 6 bases, J lost 3 bases, and 2 bases stayed unmatched. The CDR3 loop is CATWFYYKKLF. The CDR3 nucleotides are TGTGCCACCTGGTTTTATTATAAGAAACTCTTT.